The sequence of this T cell receptor (beta chain) was determined in a study of identical twins listed by TCRdb under 2016. About the full investigation: To test whether fetal clonotypes persist, this study deep-sequenced TCR alpha and beta repertoires from monozygotic twins, from unrelated adults of various ages, and from cord blood. To rule out contamination, replicate twin experiments were performed at different times with different library preparation protocols.

Overall study results and their limits: Invariant T cells such as MAIT and iNKT could partly confound zero-insertion analyses, although diverse VJ usage argued against such confounding for most clonotypes. Because the same donors could not be followed over many years, the conclusions relied on cross-sectional statistical analysis. Compared with coincidental sharing between unrelated individuals, out-of-frame TCR alpha sequences shared between twins showed an excess of sequences with low generation probability. Recombination models systematically underestimated out-of-frame TCR alpha sharing in monozygotic twins but agreed with sharing between unrelated individuals. A weaker excess of twin sharing was found in beta out-of-frame sequences because the signal-to-noise ratio was lowered by fewer shared sequences. Fewer insertions were carried by abundant cord blood beta clonotypes; a weaker similar trend was observed in young adult naive repertoires, while no such trend was observed in memory repertoires.

Preparation of the library involved 5' RACE. TCRdb names Illumina HiSeq 2000 as the instrument used. A universal primer binding site was added through template switching, and the final cDNA carried a unique molecular identifier so that TCR cDNA molecules could be counted accurately. Specific primers in the conserved constant-segment region were used to synthesize first-strand cDNA for TCR alpha and beta chains. To control for contamination, every cDNA library was double barcoded, receiving both a SMART-Mk sample barcode and Illumina barcodes. TruSeq adapter sequences and Illumina sample barcodes were added in two successive PCR steps. TCR alpha and beta cDNA libraries were sequenced on the Illumina HiSeq platform with custom primers. In the authors' own workflow: Unique molecular identifiers were extracted from raw reads with MiGEC, and CDR3 positions were determined with MiXCR. Recombination models were inferred per individual with the repgenHMM and IGoR tools using an EM algorithm. Shared clonotypes were analyzed with the tcR package in R, and sharing was normalized by the product of cloneset sizes. Out-of-frame nonproductive sequences were analyzed to study raw recombination free of thymic and clonal selection effects. The public reads were reprocessed in TCRdb via fastp at Q25 and MiXCR, keeping in-frame beta chains. Every entry covers one CDR3 protein and lists the most common genes and DNA from its rows. These V and J calls are TCRdb output, not the study's own analysis. This sample comprises around 490,000 distinct CDR3 sequences, roughly an eighth of them detected only once. Clones ranked in the top ten supply approximately 0.9% of the sample.

CDR1 is given as SNHLY and CDR2 as FYNNEI, both from the germline V gene. From the cysteine up to the phenylalanine, the CDR3 has a length of 10 residues. The retained sequence is limited to the CDR3, 30 bases, with the frame set at the first base. The V end loses 5 bases and the J end loses 6 bases, and a stretch of 4 bases separates them. A note on this clonotype: Its antigen remains unidentified. No much larger clonotype is one base removed from it; base qualities were not supplied.

Every donor in the study was a healthy Caucasian. The twin cohort consisted of three pairs of female monozygotic twins, all aged 18 to 29 years. Positive isolation kits from Invitrogen were used to isolate CD4+ and CD8+ T cell populations. This sample was also put to use in a study of yellow fever vaccine responses in identical twins. As described in the second report: The authors reported that the T cell response to vaccination in identical twins appeared partly convergent and partly personalized. The study precisely tracked vaccine-responding T cell clones in identical twins.

The chain couples TRBV2 to TRBJ1-1; no D gene call is confident. This clonotype originated in a woman aged 18-30 years in good health. Sequencing was done on a sample of CD4+ T cells sorted from blood. The nucleotides are TGTGCCAGCAGTACCGCTGAAGCTTTCTTT. Translated, this gives CASSTAEAFF.